The 5 T cell receptor beta chains in this list originate from one sample, sequenced in a study of spatial heterogeneity in lung cancer. Study results and limitations: Expanded intratumoral alpha and beta TCR counts tracked tumor mutation counts.

Time point reported: sample taken at primary tumor resection. TCRdb itself ran the 5' RACE reads through MiXCR, one entry per CDR3 protein. The top ten hold less than 9.5% of the sample, which has approximately 26,000 distinct CDR3 sequences, roughly 8.6% seen once. No antigen has been identified for these receptors. Here the sequenced sample was lung tumor tissue, taken at surgery. The receptor source for this set is a male donor with early-stage non-small cell lung cancer.

The rearrangement links TRBV5-6 to TRBJ2-3; either TRBD1 or TRBD2 may fit D (5 bases each). Per the germline V gene, CDR1 is SGHDT and CDR2 is YYEEEE. The CDR3 sequence is 15 residues long. Trimming stripped 4 bases from V and 5 bases from J, with 17 bases between. CDR3 coding DNA: TGTGCCAGCAGCAGGCCAGGGTTGGGAGTAGATACGCAGTATTTT. Protein sequence: CASSRPGLGVDTQYF.

This clonotype is medium-sized within its sample. The J gene is TRBJ1-1, the V gene TRBV30, with D possibly being TRBD1 (5 bases). Germline V gene data show CDR1 as GTSNPN and CDR2 as SVGIG (reference sequence). This CDR3 comprises 15 residues. V was shortened by 4 bases and J by 11 bases, with 26 bases between the two germline ends. The CDR3 loop is CAWTPYLQDSKGAFF. CDR3 nucleotide sequence: TGTGCCTGGACCCCATATCTACAGGATTCAAAAGGGGCTTTCTTT.

This clonotype was detected ten times or more. The chain links TRBV12-3 or TRBV12-4 to TRBJ1-1, with D unclear. The germline V and J ends were trimmed by 6 bases and 4 bases, with 15 bases remaining between them. This CDR3 contains 14 residues. The CDR3 sequence: CASRSSQISTEAFF. The CDR3 DNA reads as TGTGCCAGCAGATCCTCACAGATAAGCACTGAAGCTTTCTTT.

This clonotype was detected ten times or more. The chain links TRBV6-5 to TRBJ2-7, with D possibly being TRBD1 or TRBD2 (6 bases each). In germline, CDR1 is MNHEY, CDR2 SVGAGI. V lost 0 bases and J 1 base, leaving 16 bases between the germline ends. This CDR3 has 17 residues. The DNA for the CDR3 is TGTGCCAGCAGTTACTCAGGGGGGACCGACAAATCCTACGAGCAGTACTTC. This codes for CASSYSGGTDKSYEQYF.

Only one count was recorded for this clonotype. This rearrangement joins TRBV12-3 or TRBV12-4 to TRBJ2-7; D might be TRBD1 or TRBD2, each matching 5 bases. This CDR3 comprises 18 residues. The V end was cut by 0 bases, the J end by 1 base, with 19 bases between. The CDR3 sequence: CASSLALSPRGSSYEQYF. CDR3 bases: TGTGCCAGCAGTTTAGCGCTAAGCCCCCGGGGCTCATCCTACGAGCAGTACTTC.